Following are 14 T cell receptor beta chains from one sample sequenced in a study of blood T cell repertoires in COVID-19. Assay used: immunoSEQ multiplex PCR; TCRdb lists only in-frame clones, some missing. The sample lists about 310,000 clones, 80% to 90% occurring once. The sample was peripheral blood. Receptors were obtained from a woman aged 50 to 65 who had recovered from COVID-19.

The J gene is TRBJ1-5, the V gene TRBV29-1, with D uncertain. V lost 4 bases and J 4 bases, leaving 11 bases between the germline ends. Germline V CDR1 and CDR2: SQVTM, ANQGSEA. This CDR3 is built from 13 residues. DNA of the CDR3: TGCAGCGTTGGCTTAGAGGTGAATCAGCCCCAGCATTTT. It specifies CSVGLEVNQPQHF.

With respect to this clone: Other DNA sequences in the sample encode the same CDR3. The rearrangement links TRBV7-2 to TRBJ2-7; 10 bases align to TRBD2. The CDR3 has 15 residues. J gave up 3 bases and V 1 base, and 3 bases lay outside the gene matches. Per the germline V gene, CDR1 is SGHTA and CDR2 is FQGNSA. Written as DNA, the CDR3 is TGTGCCAGCAGCTTAGACCCTAGCGGGAGCTACGAGCAGTACTTC. This translates into CASSLDPSGSYEQYF.

The J gene is TRBJ2-5, the V gene TRBV2; maybe TRBD2 (5 bases). The CDR3 is 14 residues long. CDR1 is SNHLY, CDR2 FYNNEI, per germline. V dropped 7 bases and J dropped 5 bases, with 17 bases sitting between them. The CDR3 nucleotides read TGTGCCAGCACACGACGTCATGGAGGCGAGACCCAGTACTTC. It yields the protein CASTRRHGGETQYF.

Here the CDR3 reads CANRRSYTF. The CDR3, as DNA: TGTGCCAACCGCCGGTCCTACACCTTC. V and J are TRBV19 and TRBJ1-2; D is unresolved. The V gene's germline CDR1 is LNHDA and CDR2 SQIVND (reference sequence). CDR3 length equals 9 residues. Between the trimmed V and J ends, which lost 10 bases and 10 bases, there was a span of 10 bases.

The J gene is TRBJ1-1, the V gene TRBV20-1, with D perhaps TRBD1 (5 bases). CDR3 size: 13 residues. CDR1 and CDR2 from the germline V gene are DFQATT and SNEGSKA (reference sequence). V lost 3 bases, J lost 4 bases, and 12 bases lay in between. The CDR3 DNA reads TGCAGTGCTAGTCCCAGGGTGGTCACTGAAGCTTTCTTT. Amino acids: CSASPRVVTEAFF.

CDR3 in DNA: TGTGCCAGCTCCCTGGGGACTAACACTGAAGCTTTCTTT. Translation: CASSLGTNTEAFF. The chain employs TRBV2 and TRBJ1-1; weak D call: TRBD1 (5 bases). The CDR3 covers 13 residues. V gave up 8 bases and J gave up 2 bases, with 12 bases separating them. Looked up from germline, CDR1 is SNHLY and CDR2 is FYNNEI. The complete variable domain, with remaining parts taken from reference TRBV2 and TRBJ1-1, reads EPEVTQTPSHQVTQMGQEVILRCVPISNHLYFYWYRQILGQKVEFLVSFYNNEISEKSEIFDDQFSVERPDGSNFTLKIRSTKLEDSAMYFCASSLGTNTEAFFGQGTRLTVV.

CDR3 protein: CASSLAGGGAYEQYF. CDR3 nucleotide sequence: TGTGCCAGCAGCTTAGCGGGCGGGGGGGCCTACGAGCAGTACTTC. The chain has TRBV7-2 and TRBJ2-7, with 9 bases identical to TRBD2. Germline CDR1 SGHTA, CDR2 FQGNSA. The CDR3 has 15 residues. After removal of 0 bases from V and 2 bases from J, the junction contained 2 bases not matched to a gene.

The chain uses TRBV18 and TRBJ2-7; 12 bases are shared with TRBD2. Germline V gene lookup returns CDR1 KGHSH and CDR2 LQKENI. The CDR3 has 15 residues. V trimming: 4 bases; J trimming: 3 bases; junction bases outside the gene matches: 4. Written as DNA, the CDR3 is TGTGCCAGCTCACTGGGACTAGCGGGCAACTACGAGCAGTACTTC. Encoded protein: CASSLGLAGNYEQYF.

The chain is built from TRBV11-2 and TRBJ2-7; no clear D. V was shortened by 0 bases and J by 7 bases, with 7 bases between the two germline ends. The length of the CDR3 is 12 residues. Germline V lookup: CDR1 SGHAT, CDR2 FQNNGV. Here the CDR3 reads CASSLDRYEQYF. The CDR3 DNA is TGTGCCAGCAGCTTAGATCGCTATGAGCAGTACTTC.

The chain combines TRBV28 with TRBJ2-1; the D is unclear. The CDR3 is 15 amino acids. V lost 2 bases and J 4 bases, leaving 12 bases between the germline ends. Germline V lookup: CDR1 MDHEN, CDR2 SYDVKM. For the CDR3, the DNA is TGTGCCAGCAGTTTAGAGAGCTTAGATTACAATGAGCAGTTCTTC. It yields the protein CASSLESLDYNEQFF.

The chain has TRBV27 and TRBJ1-1; TRBD1 matches 7 bases. Germline values: CDR1 MNHEY, CDR2 SMNVEV (reference sequence). The CDR3 runs 13 residues. Trimming removed 6 bases from V and 9 bases from J; junction bases left unmatched: 10. Here the CDR3 DNA reads TGTGCCAGCAGCCTCGGACAGGTGGGACAAGCTTTCTTT. Translated: CASSLGQVGQAFF.

This chain connects TRBV19 to TRBJ2-3, with 8 positions matching TRBD1. From germline, CDR1 is LNHDA and CDR2 SQIVND (reference sequence). This CDR3 has 15 amino acids. The V and J ends lost 3 bases and 3 bases, in that order; junction bases with no gene match: 5. In nucleotides, the CDR3 is TGTGCCAGTAGTATGACAGGGGTTCAAACAGATACGCAGTATTTT. It specifies CASSMTGVQTDTQYF.

The chain joins TRBV6-2 or TRBV6-3 to TRBJ2-4; D is perhaps TRBD1 (5 bases). V lost 5 bases, J lost 5 bases, and 25 bases lay in between. The CDR3 runs 18 residues. Germline CDR1 MNHEY, CDR2 SVGEGT. CDR3 nucleotides: TGTGCCAGCAGTAACCTAAACACCCCAGGGTCCCTTGAAAACATTCAGTACTTC. Protein: CASSNLNTPGSLENIQYF.

The chain couples TRBV29-1 to TRBJ2-1; D possibly corresponds to TRBD2 (5 bases). The germline V and J ends were trimmed by 6 bases and 5 bases, with 11 bases remaining between them. This CDR3 contains 12 residues. Per germline, CDR1 SQVTM and CDR2 ANQGSEA. The CDR3 nucleotides read TGCAGCGTGGAGATGAGGGACAATGAGCAGTTCTTC. It yields the protein CSVEMRDNEQFF.